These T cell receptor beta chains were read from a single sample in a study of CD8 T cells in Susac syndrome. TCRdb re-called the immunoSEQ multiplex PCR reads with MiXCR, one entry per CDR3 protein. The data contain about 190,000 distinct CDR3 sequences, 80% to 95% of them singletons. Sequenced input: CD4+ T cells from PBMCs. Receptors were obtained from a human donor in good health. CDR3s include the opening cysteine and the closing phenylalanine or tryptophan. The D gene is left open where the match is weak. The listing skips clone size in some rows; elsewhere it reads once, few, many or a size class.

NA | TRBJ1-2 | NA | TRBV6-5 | TGTGCCAGCAGTTCAGGACGGAACTATGGCTACACCTTC | CASSSGRNYGYTF
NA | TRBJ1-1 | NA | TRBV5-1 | TGCGCCAGCAGCTTGGACATCGACACTGAAGCTTTCTTT | CASSLDIDTEAFF
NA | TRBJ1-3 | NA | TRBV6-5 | TGTGCCAGCAGTTCATCCCGGACGGCGGTCCGCTCTGGAAACACCATATATTTT | CASSSSRTAVRSGNTIYF
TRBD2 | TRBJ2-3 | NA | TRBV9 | TGTGCCAGCAGTATTGGACTAGCGAAGACAGATACGCAGTATTTT | CASSIGLAKTDTQYF
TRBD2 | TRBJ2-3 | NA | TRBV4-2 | TGTGCCAGCAGCCGGACCGGGGGGGTCACAGATACGCAGTATTTT | CASSRTGGVTDTQYF
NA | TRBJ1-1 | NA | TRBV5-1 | TGCGCCAGCAGCTCGGGCCTCAACACTGAAGCTTTCTTT | CASSSGLNTEAFF
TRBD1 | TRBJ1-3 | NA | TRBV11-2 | TGTGCCAGCGGAAGGACAGGGGGAGGAAACACCATATATTTT | CASGRTGGGNTIYF
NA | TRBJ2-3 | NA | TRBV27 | TGTGCCAGCAGTCAACGCAGGGGGGCTGGCACAGATACGCAGTATTTT | CASSQRRGAGTDTQYF
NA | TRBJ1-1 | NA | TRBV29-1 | TGCAGCTTCGTCGAGGGGACTGAAGCTTTCTTT | CSFVEGTEAFF
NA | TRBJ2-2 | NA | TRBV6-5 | TGTGCCAGCAGTTACAGGGGGGGTCGGACCGGGGAGCTGTTTTTT | CASSYRGGRTGELFF
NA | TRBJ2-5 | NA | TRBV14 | TGTGCCAGCAGCCAGGGGCCGACCCAGTACTTC | CASSQGPTQYF
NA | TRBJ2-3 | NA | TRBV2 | TGTGCCAGCAGAGGGGCGAGAGATACGCAGTATTTT | CASRGARDTQYF
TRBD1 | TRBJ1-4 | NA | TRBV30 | TGTGCCTGGGGCCGGGACAGGGCAGAAAAACTGTTTTTT | CAWGRDRAEKLFF
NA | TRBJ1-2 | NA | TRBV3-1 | TGTGCCAGCAGCCGTTACGGGGGCGTCTATGGCTACACCTTC | CASSRYGGVYGYTF
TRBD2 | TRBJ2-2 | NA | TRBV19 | TGTGCCAGTAGTATGCCCCGGGGGAGCGGGGGGCTGTTCGCGAACACCGGGGAGCTGTTTTTT | CASSMPRGSGGLFANTGELFF
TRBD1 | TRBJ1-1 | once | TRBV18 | TGTGCCAGCTCACCAGATGCCGGACAGGTGAACACTGAAGCTTTCTTT | CASSPDAGQVNTEAFF
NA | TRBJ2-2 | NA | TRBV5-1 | NA | CASSAGYRDLRAGELFF
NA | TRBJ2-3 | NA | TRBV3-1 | TGTGCCAGCTCAGGAGATAGCACAGATACGCAGTATTTT | CASSGDSTDTQYF
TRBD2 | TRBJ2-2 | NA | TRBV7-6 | TGTGCCAGCAGCTTAGGAGTTGGCGGGGGGGCCGGGGAGCTGTTTTTT | CASSLGVGGGAGELFF
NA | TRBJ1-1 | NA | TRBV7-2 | TGTGCCAGCAGCTCCTACAGGGTTACTGAAGCTTTCTTT | CASSSYRVTEAFF
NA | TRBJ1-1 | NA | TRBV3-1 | TGTGCCAGCAGCCAGGGCTGGAACACTGAAGCTTTCTTT | CASSQGWNTEAFF
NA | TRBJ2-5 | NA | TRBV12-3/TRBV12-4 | TGTGCCAGCAGTTCTATAACCCGGGCCCAGTACTTC | CASSSITRAQYF
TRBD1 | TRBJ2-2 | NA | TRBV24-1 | TGTGCCACCAGTTCAGACAGGGGATACAGGACCGGGGAGCTGTTTTTT | CATSSDRGYRTGELFF
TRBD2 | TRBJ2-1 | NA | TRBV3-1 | TGTGCCAGCAGCCAAGTCGCTAGCGGGGGGACGGGTGAGCAGTTCTTC | CASSQVASGGTGEQFF
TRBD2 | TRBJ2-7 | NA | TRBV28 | TGTGCCACCTGGACTAGCGGGGGAGTTTACGAGCAGTACTTC | CATWTSGGVYEQYF
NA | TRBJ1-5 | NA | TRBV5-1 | TGCGCCAGCAGCATCGGGACAAAGAATCAGCCCCAGCATTTT | CASSIGTKNQPQHF
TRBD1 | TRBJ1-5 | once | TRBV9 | TGTGCCAGCAGCGTAGAAGGGGACAGACAGGGACCCCAGCATTTT | CASSVEGDRQGPQHF
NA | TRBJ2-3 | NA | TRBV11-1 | TGTGCCAGCAGCTTAGCCACTAGCACAGATACGCAGTATTTT | CASSLATSTDTQYF
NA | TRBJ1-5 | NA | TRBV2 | TGTGCCAGCAGTGAAGTAAGAAGGGAGCAGCCCCAGCATTTT | CASSEVRREQPQHF
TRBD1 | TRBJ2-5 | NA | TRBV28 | TGTGCCAGCAGTCCCCCTCTGGGGACAGGGGGCCAAGAGACCCAGTACTTC | CASSPPLGTGGQETQYF
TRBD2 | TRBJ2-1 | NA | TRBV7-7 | TGTGCTAGCAGCCCGCGTGGGACTAGCGGCAATGAGCAGTTCTTC | CASSPRGTSGNEQFF
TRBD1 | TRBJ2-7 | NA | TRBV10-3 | TGTGCCACCTACCGGGACAGGAGCTCCTACGAGCAGTACTTC | CATYRDRSSYEQYF
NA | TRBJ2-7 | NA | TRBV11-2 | TGTGCCAGCAGCCCCAGCAGCGCCAACTACGAGCAGTACTTC | CASSPSSANYEQYF
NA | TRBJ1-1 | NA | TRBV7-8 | TGTGCCAGCAGCTTAGGGATTAGGAGTGAAGCTTTCTTT | CASSLGIRSEAFF
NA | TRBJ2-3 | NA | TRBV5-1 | TGCGCCAGCCGGCGAGAGGGGTATCGCACAGATACGCAGTATTTT | CASRREGYRTDTQYF
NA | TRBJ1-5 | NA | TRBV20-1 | TGCAGTGCTAGGACTTATAGCAATCAGCCCCAGCATTTT | CSARTYSNQPQHF
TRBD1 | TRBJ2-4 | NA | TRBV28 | TGTGCCAGCACCCCACAGGGGGCACTAGCCAAAAACATTCAGTACTTC | CASTPQGALAKNIQYF
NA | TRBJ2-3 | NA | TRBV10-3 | TGTGCCATCAGTGGGGCTGGCACAGATACGCAGTATTTT | CAISGAGTDTQYF
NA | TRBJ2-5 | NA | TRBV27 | TGTGCCAGCAGCCGGACCCGGGTTTATTCAGAGACCCAGTACTTC | CASSRTRVYSETQYF
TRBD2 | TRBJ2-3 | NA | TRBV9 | TGTGCCAGCAGCGTAGAACCAGCGGGGGGGCCTAGAGATACGCAGTATTTT | CASSVEPAGGPRDTQYF
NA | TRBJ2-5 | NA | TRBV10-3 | TGTGCCATCAGTGAGTCGAAAGAGACCCAGTACTTC | CAISESKETQYF
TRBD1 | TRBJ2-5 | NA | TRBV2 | TGTGCCAGCAACAGGGGGCCGGAGACCCAGTACTTC | CASNRGPETQYF